Following are 21 T cell receptor beta chains from one sample sequenced in a study of CXCR3-negative and CXCR3-positive naive CD8 T cells. 5' RACE that incorporated UMI labels was used to prepare the TRB cDNA libraries. From the 5' RACE reads, TCRdb lists one entry per CDR3 protein and no DNA. This sample lists several thousand distinct CDR3 sequences; its ten largest clones have more than 1%. These receptors are not linked to any known antigen. Findings and limits, study-wide: The TRB CDR3s that CXCR3-positive naive cells carried were more hydrophobic than those of CXCR3-negative naive cells.

The sequencing input was naive CXCR3+ CD8+ T cells from blood. The subset denotes: CD45RO-CCR7+CD27+CD95- naive CD8+ T cells expressing CXCR3 (TNR3+). These receptor sequences come from a human donor in good health. Some clones in this sample may be carry-over from other donors' samples.

V is TRBV12-3 or TRBV12-4 and J is TRBJ2-7. The CDR3 spans 12 residues. CDR3 loop: CASSFIRNEQYF.

The gene calls are TRBV29-1 and TRBJ2-1. The CDR3 is 11 amino acids. Germline V gene lookup returns CDR1 SQVTM and CDR2 ANQGSEA. The CDR3 loop is CSVKVDNEQFF.

In terms of frequency, this clonotype is medium-sized. V usage is TRBV5-1 and J usage is TRBJ2-3; as DNA is missing, the TRBD1 call by TCRdb cannot be tested. This CDR3 has 15 amino acids. Germline V gives CDR1 SGHRS, CDR2 YFSETQ. CDR3 loop: CASSFRDREADTQYF.

This clonotype is called medium-sized based on its frequency. The J gene is TRBJ1-5, the V gene TRBV7-9; lacking DNA, the TRBD1 call made by TCRdb goes unchecked. The CDR3 extends over 16 amino acids. Germline V gives CDR1 SEHNR, CDR2 FQNEAQ (reference sequence). The CDR3 reads CASSSTRQGINQPQHF.

J is TRBJ1-5 and V is TRBV23-1; TCRdb designates TRBD1, a call that cannot be tested without DNA. TRBV23-1 is an open reading frame whose function is uncertain. The CDR3 totals 18 residues. CDR3 sequence: CASSRTRDRGSTAISQHF.

J is TRBJ2-3 and V is TRBV7-9; TCRdb's D gene call, TRBD2, goes unchecked for lack of DNA. The CDR3 totals 15 residues. The germline gives CDR1 SEHNR, CDR2 FQNEAQ (reference sequence). The CDR3 here is CASSPSGRATDTQYF.

This clonotype is called medium-sized (0.01 to 0.1%) based on its frequency. The gene calls are TRBV20-1 and TRBJ1-2; TCRdb calls TRBD1, which cannot be checked without DNA. The length of the CDR3 is 15 residues. Germline-derived CDR1 and CDR2 are DFQATT and SNEGSKA (reference sequence). The CDR3 here is CSARDPGRGSYGYTF.

Considering frequency, this clonotype is medium-sized. This chain links TRBV6-6 with TRBJ1-1; the D call of TRBD1 rests on TCRdb alone, since no DNA is present to check it. The CDR3 covers 16 residues. Looked up from germline, CDR1 is MNHNY and CDR2 is SVGAGI (reference sequence). The chain's CDR3 is CASSYMGQDLNTEAFF.

Frequency places this clonotype as medium-sized. J is TRBJ1-2 and V is TRBV5-5; the TRBD1 assignment by TCRdb is unverifiable without DNA. The CDR3 length is 14 residues. Germline loops: CDR1 SGHKS, CDR2 YYEKEE (reference sequence). The CDR3 sequence is CASSPQTDNYGYTF.

The chain employs TRBV29-1 and TRBJ2-2. Germline loops: CDR1 SQVTM, CDR2 ANQGSEA. The CDR3 is 14 amino acids. CDR3 amino acids: CSVVGEENTGELFF.

In terms of frequency, this clonotype is medium-sized. The chain links TRBV10-3 to TRBJ2-3; the TCRdb call, TRBD1, lacks DNA for checking. From germline, CDR1 is ENHRY and CDR2 SYGVKD. The CDR3 spans 15 residues. The CDR3 sequence: CAISLRDRVTDTQYF.

This rearrangement joins TRBV29-1 to TRBJ2-5; TCRdb outputs TRBD1, but without DNA this stays unchecked. This CDR3 contains 16 residues. Germline V CDR1 and CDR2: SQVTM, ANQGSEA. The CDR3 sequence is CSVDLGQAYTTKTQYF. Combining the CDR3 with reference TRBV29-1 and TRBJ2-5 gives the whole variable domain SAVISQKPSRDICQRGTSLTIQCQVDSQVTMMFWYRQQPGQSLTLIATANQGSEATYESGFVIDKFPISRPNLTFSTLTVSNMSPEDSSIYLCSVDLGQAYTTKTQYFGPGTRLLVL.

According to its frequency, this clonotype is medium-sized. This chain connects TRBV14 to TRBJ1-4. The germline gives CDR1 SGHDN, CDR2 FVKESK. The CDR3 is made up of 16 amino acids. CDR3 in amino acids: CASSQDRRRINEKLFF.

The rearrangement joins TRBV29-1 to TRBJ2-2; the TCRdb call, TRBD1, lacks DNA for checking. Germline CDR1 and CDR2: SQVTM and ANQGSEA. The CDR3 has 13 amino acids. The CDR3 sequence is CSVLQGATGELFF.

This clonotype is called medium-sized based on its frequency. V usage is TRBV2 and J usage is TRBJ2-7; TCRdb picks TRBD1, but there is no DNA to check that call. The germline CDR1 and CDR2 sequences are SNHLY and FYNNEI. The CDR3 runs to 13 residues. The CDR3 reads CASTGTGSYEQYF.

This clonotype ranks as medium-sized (0.01 to 0.1%) in terms of frequency. The chain recombines TRBV20-1 with TRBJ2-7; lacking DNA, the TRBD2 call made by TCRdb goes unchecked. The CDR3 is 14 amino acids. Germline V lookup: CDR1 DFQATT, CDR2 SNEGSKA (reference sequence). The CDR3 reads CSARPPAEAYEQYF.

This clonotype is deemed medium-sized by its frequency. The chain links TRBV20-1 to TRBJ1-5. The length of the CDR3 is 15 residues. Germline V gene data show CDR1 as DFQATT and CDR2 as SNEGSKA (reference sequence). This chain's CDR3 is CSARVGSYSNQPQHF.

J is TRBJ2-7 and V is TRBV7-9; TCRdb names TRBD1, which stays unverified in the absence of DNA. From germline, CDR1 is SEHNR and CDR2 FQNEAQ (reference sequence). The CDR3 has 13 residues. The CDR3: CAGEGRNSYEQYF.

The CDR3 loop is CASRRSGGKNIQYF. The chain employs TRBV12-3 or TRBV12-4 and TRBJ2-4; TCRdb reports TRBD2, a call that lacks DNA to check it against. CDR3 length equals 14 residues.

According to its frequency, this clonotype is medium-sized. This chain joins TRBV14 and TRBJ2-1; the D gene TCRdb calls, TRBD1, cannot be checked with no DNA. Per germline, CDR1 SGHDN and CDR2 FVKESK. This CDR3 has 16 residues. The CDR3 loop is CASSPTGQGFYNEQFF.

Its frequency marks this clonotype as medium-sized. The V gene is TRBV29-1, the J gene TRBJ2-1; the D gene TCRdb calls, TRBD2, cannot be checked with no DNA. The CDR3 runs 13 residues. Germline-derived CDR1 and CDR2 are SQVTM and ANQGSEA. The CDR3 loop is CSATSGAYNEQFF.